A selection of T cell receptor beta chains follows, all from one sample in a study of PD-1 blockade in classical Hodgkin lymphoma. The table came from immunoSEQ multiplex PCR; TCRdb's copy has only in-frame clones and leaves some out. The sample has just under 65,000 clones; around 94% are singletons. The material was peripheral blood mononuclear cells (PBMCs), obtained before the fourth cycle of nivolumab. The receptors originated from a human donor with classical Hodgkin lymphoma. The CDR3 runs from the conserved cysteine through the conserved F or W. D genes are given only for firm matches. Size is stated for part of the rows, as once, few or many counts, or as a class when the clone is expanded.

v_gene	abundance	d_gene	j_gene	CDR3aa	CDR3nt
TRBV28	.	TRBD1	TRBJ1-5	CASSSGQGTQPQHF	TGTGCCAGCAGTTCCGGACAGGGGACGCAGCCCCAGCATTTT
TRBV18	.	TRBD2	TRBJ2-3	CASSPWTSGITDTQYF	TGTGCCAGCTCACCCTGGACTAGCGGAATCACAGATACGCAGTATTTT
TRBV10-3	.	.	TRBJ1-1	CAIRAPGPNTEAFF	TGTGCCATCAGGGCCCCGGGCCCCAACACTGAAGCTTTCTTT
TRBV27	.	.	TRBJ2-6	CASTNAGSGANVLTF	TGTGCCAGCACCAATGCGGGCTCTGGGGCCAACGTCCTGACTTTC
TRBV5-1	.	.	TRBJ2-7	CASSRTEYEQYF	TGCGCCAGCAGCCGGACAGAATACGAGCAGTACTTC
TRBV4-1	.	.	TRBJ2-7	CASSPGVAEGEEQYF	TGCGCCAGCAGCCCAGGGGTAGCGGAGGGGGAGGAGCAGTACTTC
TRBV28	.	TRBD2	TRBJ2-1	CASSGGWLAATKSSYNEQFF	TGTGCCAGCAGTGGGGGGTGGCTAGCGGCCACGAAAAGCTCCTACAATGAGCAGTTCTTC
TRBV19	.	.	TRBJ2-1	CASSIAWSNYNEQFF	TGTGCCAGTAGTATCGCGTGGTCTAATTACAATGAGCAGTTCTTC
TRBV2	.	.	TRBJ2-3	CASWEAENTDTQYF	TGTGCCAGCTGGGAGGCAGAAAATACAGATACGCAGTATTTT
TRBV9	.	.	TRBJ1-1	CASSEGRRQFKGNTEAFF	TGTGCCAGCAGCGAGGGGAGGCGGCAGTTTAAAGGGAACACTGAAGCTTTCTTT
TRBV7-6	.	TRBD1	TRBJ2-5	CASSLGDRGTQYF	TGTGCCAGCAGCTTAGGGGACAGGGGAACCCAGTACTTC
TRBV7-2	.	.	TRBJ2-2	CASSLAGGGELFF	TGTGCCAGCAGCTTAGCCGGGGGCGGGGAGCTGTTTTTT
TRBV27	.	.	TRBJ2-7	CASSLGPSYEQYF	TGTGCCAGCAGTTTAGGCCCATCCTACGAGCAGTACTTC
TRBV7-2	.	.	TRBJ2-1	CASSLEGGATGKQFF	TGTGCCAGCAGCTTAGAGGGGGGGGCCACAGGTAAGCAGTTCTTC
TRBV7-3	.	.	TRBJ2-3	CASSSSGLDTDTQYF	TGTGCCAGCAGCTCCTCCGGGTTGGATACAGATACGCAGTATTTT
TRBV2	.	.	TRBJ2-4	CASSPGGAAKNIQYF	TGTGCCAGCAGTCCTGGGGGGGCAGCCAAAAACATTCAGTACTTC
TRBV19	.	TRBD1	TRBJ2-7	CASSVPGGVYEQYF	TGTGCCAGTAGTGTGCCAGGGGGCGTTTACGAGCAGTACTTC
TRBV29-1	once	.	TRBJ1-5	CSALGGRRSNQPQHF	TGCAGCGCCCTCGGCGGTCGGCGTAGCAATCAGCCCCAGCATTTT
TRBV7-2	.	.	TRBJ2-1	CASSSVRDTTYNEQFF	TGTGCCAGCAGCTCGGTCCGGGACACGACCTACAATGAGCAGTTCTTC
TRBV30	.	TRBD1	TRBJ2-6	CAWSQDRVRSGANVLTF	TGTGCCTGGAGTCAGGACAGGGTCCGCTCTGGGGCCAACGTCCTGACTTTC
TRBV27	.	.	TRBJ1-4	CASSLIRNEKLFF	TGTGCCAGCAGTTTAATCCGGAATGAAAAACTGTTTTTT
TRBV2	.	.	TRBJ2-7	CASSVTGYEQYF	TGTGCCAGCAGTGTCACAGGTTACGAGCAGTACTTC